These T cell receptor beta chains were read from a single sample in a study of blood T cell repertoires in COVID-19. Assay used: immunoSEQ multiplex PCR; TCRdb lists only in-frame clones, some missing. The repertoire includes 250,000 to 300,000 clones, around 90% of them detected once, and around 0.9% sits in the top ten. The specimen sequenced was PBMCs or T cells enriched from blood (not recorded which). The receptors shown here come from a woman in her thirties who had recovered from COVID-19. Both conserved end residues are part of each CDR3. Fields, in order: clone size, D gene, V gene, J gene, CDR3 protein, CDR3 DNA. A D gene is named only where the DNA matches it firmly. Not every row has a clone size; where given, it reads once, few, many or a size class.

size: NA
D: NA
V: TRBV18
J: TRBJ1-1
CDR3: CASSPNQQGVGEAFF
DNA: TGTGCCAGCTCGCCTAACCAACAGGGCGTAGGTGAAGCTTTCTTT

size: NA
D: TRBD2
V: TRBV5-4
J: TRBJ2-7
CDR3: CASSWRTWEGSYEQYF
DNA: TGTGCCAGCAGCTGGCGAACCTGGGAGGGCTCCTACGAGCAGTACTTC

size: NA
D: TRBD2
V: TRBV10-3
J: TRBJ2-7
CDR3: CAISEGGGSYEQYF
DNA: TGTGCCATCAGTGAAGGCGGGGGGAGCTACGAGCAGTACTTC

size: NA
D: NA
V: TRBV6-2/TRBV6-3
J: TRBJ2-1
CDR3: CASSYSAPDYNEQFF
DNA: TGTGCCAGCAGTTACTCAGCGCCGGATTACAATGAGCAGTTCTTC

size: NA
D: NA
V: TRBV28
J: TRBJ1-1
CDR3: CASSSPGGEAFF
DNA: TGTGCCAGCAGTTCTCCGGGGGGGGAAGCTTTCTTT

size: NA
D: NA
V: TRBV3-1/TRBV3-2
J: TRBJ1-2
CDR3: CASSQELQGCYGYTF
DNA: TGTGCCAGCAGCCAAGAATTACAGGGTTGCTATGGCTACACCTTC

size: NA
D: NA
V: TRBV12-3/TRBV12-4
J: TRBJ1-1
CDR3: CASSFRGGEAFF
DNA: TGTGCCAGCAGTTTTAGGGGAGGTGAAGCTTTCTTT

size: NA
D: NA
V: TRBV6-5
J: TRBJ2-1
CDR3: CASSQGNNEQFF
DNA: TGTGCCAGCAGTCAGGGGAACAATGAGCAGTTCTTC

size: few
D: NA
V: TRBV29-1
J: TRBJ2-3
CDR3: CSVEGTALTDTQYF
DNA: TGCAGCGTTGAAGGGACAGCACTCACAGATACGCAGTATTTT

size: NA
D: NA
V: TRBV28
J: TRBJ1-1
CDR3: CAIGPHTEAFF
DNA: TGTGCCATCGGTCCCCACACTGAAGCTTTCTTT

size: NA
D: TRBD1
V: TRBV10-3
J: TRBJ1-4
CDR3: CAISESRTGGNEKLFF
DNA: TGTGCCATCAGTGAGTCCCGGACAGGGGGTAATGAAAAACTGTTTTTT

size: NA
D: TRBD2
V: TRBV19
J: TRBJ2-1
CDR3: CASTGLVGDEQFF
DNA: TGTGCCAGTACCGGACTAGTAGGGGATGAGCAGTTCTTC

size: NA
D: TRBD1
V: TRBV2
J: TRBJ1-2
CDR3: CASSRDSIIYGYTF
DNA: TGTGCCAGCTCGCGGGACAGCATTATCTATGGCTACACCTTC

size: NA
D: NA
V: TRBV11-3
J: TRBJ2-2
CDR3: CATMASNTGELFF
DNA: TGTGCCACCATGGCCTCGAACACCGGGGAGCTGTTTTTT

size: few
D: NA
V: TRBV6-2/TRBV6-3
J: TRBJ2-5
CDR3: CASSYGAVVETQYF
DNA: TGTGCCAGCAGTTACGGGGCGGTGGTGGAGACCCAGTACTTC

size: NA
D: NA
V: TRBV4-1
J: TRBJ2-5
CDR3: CASSQDATGLQGTQYF
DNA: TGCGCCAGCAGCCAAGATGCAACAGGTCTCCAGGGGACCCAGTACTTC

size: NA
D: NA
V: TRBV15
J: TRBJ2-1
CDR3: CATSRYRVSSYNEQFF
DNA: TGTGCCACCAGCAGATACAGGGTTAGCTCCTACAATGAGCAGTTCTTC

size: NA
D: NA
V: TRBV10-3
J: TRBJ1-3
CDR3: CAITSGGNTIYF
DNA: TGTGCCATCACCTCGGGTGGAAACACCATATATTTT

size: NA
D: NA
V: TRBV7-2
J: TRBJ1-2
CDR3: CASSPGQGYYGYTF
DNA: TGTGCCAGCAGCCCGGGCCAGGGGTACTATGGCTACACCTTC

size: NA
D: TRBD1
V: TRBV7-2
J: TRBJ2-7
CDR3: CASSYRDSSLYEQYF
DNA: TGTGCCAGCAGCTACCGGGACAGTAGCCTCTACGAGCAGTACTTC

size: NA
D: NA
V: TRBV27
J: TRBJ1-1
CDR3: CASRGGAGAFF
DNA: TGTGCCAGCAGGGGGGGTGCGGGAGCTTTCTTT

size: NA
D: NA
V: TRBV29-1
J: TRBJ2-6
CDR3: CSVRRVGANVLTF
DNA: TGCAGCGTCCGGAGGGTTGGGGCCAACGTCCTGACTTTC

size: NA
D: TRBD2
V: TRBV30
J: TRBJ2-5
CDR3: CAWSVLAGGLETQYF
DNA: TGTGCCTGGAGTGTTCTAGCGGGGGGGCTCGAGACCCAGTACTTC

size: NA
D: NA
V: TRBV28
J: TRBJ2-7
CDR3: CASSLRGTVYEQYF
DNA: TGTGCCAGCAGTTTACGGGGGACAGTCTACGAGCAGTACTTC

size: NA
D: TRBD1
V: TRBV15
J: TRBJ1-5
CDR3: CATSEPDRLNQPQHF
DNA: TGTGCCACCAGTGAGCCGGACAGGCTCAATCAGCCCCAGCATTTT